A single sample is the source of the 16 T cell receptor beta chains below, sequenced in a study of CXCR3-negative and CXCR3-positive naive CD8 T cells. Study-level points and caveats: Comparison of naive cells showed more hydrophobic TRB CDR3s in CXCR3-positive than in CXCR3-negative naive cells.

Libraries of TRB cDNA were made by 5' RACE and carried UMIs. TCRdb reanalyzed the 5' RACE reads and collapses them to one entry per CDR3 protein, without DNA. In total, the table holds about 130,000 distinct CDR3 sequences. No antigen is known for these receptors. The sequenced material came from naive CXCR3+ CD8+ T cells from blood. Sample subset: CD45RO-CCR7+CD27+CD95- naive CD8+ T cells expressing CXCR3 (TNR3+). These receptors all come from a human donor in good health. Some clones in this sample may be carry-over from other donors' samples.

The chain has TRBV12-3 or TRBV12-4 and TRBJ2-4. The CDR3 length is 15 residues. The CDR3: CASSSTAFGENIQYF.

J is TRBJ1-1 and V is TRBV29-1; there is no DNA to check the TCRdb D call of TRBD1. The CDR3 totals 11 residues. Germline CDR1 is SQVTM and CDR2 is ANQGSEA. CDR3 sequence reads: CSVRDDRAPFF.

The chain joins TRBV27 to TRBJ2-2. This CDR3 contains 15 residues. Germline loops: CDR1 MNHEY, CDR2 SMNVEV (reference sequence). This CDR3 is CASSLAGFNSGELFF.

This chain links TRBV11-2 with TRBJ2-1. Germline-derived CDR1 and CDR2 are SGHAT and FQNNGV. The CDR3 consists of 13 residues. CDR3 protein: CASSSLNRPEQFF.

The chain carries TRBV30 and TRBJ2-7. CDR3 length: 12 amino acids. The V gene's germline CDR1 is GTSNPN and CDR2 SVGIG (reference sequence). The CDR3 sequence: CAWSDLDNEQYF. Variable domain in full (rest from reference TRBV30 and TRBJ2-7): SQTIHQWPATLVQPVGSPLSLECTVEGTSNPNLYWYRQAAGRGLQLLFYSVGIGQISSEVPQNLSASRPQDRQFILSSKKLLLSDSGFYLCAWSDLDNEQYFGPGTRLTVT.

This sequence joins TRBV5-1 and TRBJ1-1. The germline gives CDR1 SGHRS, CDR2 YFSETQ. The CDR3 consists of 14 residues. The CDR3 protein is CASTSDTRNTEAFF.

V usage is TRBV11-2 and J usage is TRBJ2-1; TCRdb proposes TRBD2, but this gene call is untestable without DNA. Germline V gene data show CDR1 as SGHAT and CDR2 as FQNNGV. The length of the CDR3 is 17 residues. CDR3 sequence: CASSLESGRVTYNEQFF.

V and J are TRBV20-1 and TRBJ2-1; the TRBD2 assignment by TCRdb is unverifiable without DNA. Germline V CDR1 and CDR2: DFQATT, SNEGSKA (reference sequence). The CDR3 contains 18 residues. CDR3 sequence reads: CSARDLGLVIYRSGEQFF.

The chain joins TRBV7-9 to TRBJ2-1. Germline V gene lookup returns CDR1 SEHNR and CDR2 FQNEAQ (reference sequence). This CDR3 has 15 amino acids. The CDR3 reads CASSLGVGSYNEQFF.

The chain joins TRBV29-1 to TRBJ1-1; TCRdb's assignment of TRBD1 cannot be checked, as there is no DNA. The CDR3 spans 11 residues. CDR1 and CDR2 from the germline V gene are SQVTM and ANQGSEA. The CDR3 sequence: CSAQGDTEAFF.

CDR3 loop: CASSRGSGGIQETQYF. This sequence joins TRBV6-1 and TRBJ2-5; TCRdb's assignment of TRBD2 cannot be checked, as there is no DNA. Germline CDR1 reads MNHNS; CDR2 reads SASEGT. The CDR3 length is 16 residues.

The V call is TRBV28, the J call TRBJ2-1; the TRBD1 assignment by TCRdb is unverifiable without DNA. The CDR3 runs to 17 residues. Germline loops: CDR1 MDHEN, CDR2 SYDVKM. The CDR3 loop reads CASSFSVVSGILNEQFF. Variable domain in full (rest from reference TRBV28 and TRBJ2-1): DVKVTQSSRYLVKRTGEKVFLECVQDMDHENMFWYRQDPGLGLRLIYFSYDVKMKEKGDIPEGYSVSREKKERFSLILESASTNQTSMYLCASSFSVVSGILNEQFFGPGTRLTVL.

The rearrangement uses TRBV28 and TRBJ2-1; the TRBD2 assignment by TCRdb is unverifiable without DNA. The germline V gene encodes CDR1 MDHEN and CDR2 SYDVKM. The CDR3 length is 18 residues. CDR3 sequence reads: CASSLSNLLAGSDNEQFF. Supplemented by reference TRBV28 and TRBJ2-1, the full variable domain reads DVKVTQSSRYLVKRTGEKVFLECVQDMDHENMFWYRQDPGLGLRLIYFSYDVKMKEKGDIPEGYSVSREKKERFSLILESASTNQTSMYLCASSLSNLLAGSDNEQFFGPGTRLTVL.

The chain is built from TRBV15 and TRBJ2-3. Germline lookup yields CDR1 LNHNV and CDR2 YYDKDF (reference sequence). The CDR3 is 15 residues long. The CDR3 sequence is CATSRGNQSTDTQYF. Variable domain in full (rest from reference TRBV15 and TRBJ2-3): DAMVIQNPRYQVTQFGKPVTLSCSQTLNHNVMYWYQQKSSQAPKLLFHYYDKDFNNEADTPDNFQSRRPNTSFCFLDIRSPGLGDTAMYLCATSRGNQSTDTQYFGPGTRLTVL.

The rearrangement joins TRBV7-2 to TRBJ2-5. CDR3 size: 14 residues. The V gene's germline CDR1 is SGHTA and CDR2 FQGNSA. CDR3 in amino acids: CASSWWVTSETQYF.

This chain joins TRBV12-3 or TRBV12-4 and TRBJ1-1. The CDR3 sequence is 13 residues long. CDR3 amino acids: CASSLLSGAEAFF.